The entry that follows covers one T cell receptor beta chain sequence. This sample stems from a study of cytomegalovirus exposure and HLA in healthy donors. The primer mix had 60 Vbeta and 13 Jbeta primers. Assay used: immunoSEQ multiplex PCR; TCRdb lists only in-frame clones, some missing. The table has under 300,000 clones, approximately 81% seen once. The CDR3 extends over 16 amino acids. Germline lookup yields CDR1 LGHNA and CDR2 YNFKEQ. V was cut by 0 bases and J by 3 bases, with 13 bases left in between. The chain combines TRBV4-2 with TRBJ2-3; perhaps TRBD2 as D (6 bases). The specimen sequenced was PBMCs. The sequence derives from a woman aged 55-69 years in good health and CMV-seropositive. CDR3 sequence (DNA): TGTGCCAGCAGCCAAGACGGGGGAAGGGGTACAGATACGCAGTATTTT. This encodes CASSQDGGRGTDTQYF.